The clone carrying this T cell receptor beta chain showed up many times. No antigen is known for it. This sample was included in a study of T-cell memory formation after mild COVID-19. It was 5'RACE with constant-segment primers that produced the TCR alpha and TCR beta cDNA libraries, which carried sample barcodes and UMIs. One entry per CDR3 protein, called by TCRdb with MiXCR from the 5' RACE reads. The data show a few hundred thousand distinct CDR3 sequences, with roughly 15% seen just once and about 20% held by the top ten. Study outcomes and limitations: Contracting clones from day 15 to 85 had balanced CD4/CD8; later expanders favoured CD4+. CD4+ contracting clones lay mainly in CM and EM, CD8+ ones in EMRA. Whether day 37 second-wave clones are SARS-CoV-2-specific was not confirmed.

Germline V lookup: CDR1 SGHRS, CDR2 YFSETQ. Trimming cost V 3 bases and J 5 bases, with 17 bases left between them. There are 15 residues in the CDR3. The clonotype originates from a man in his late teens or twenties who had mild COVID-19 (a few samples of this study predate the infection). Cell type and time point are not known. Sequenced input: PBMCs or a T cell subset sorted from them (not recorded which). The chain uses TRBV5-1 and TRBJ2-5, with TRBD1 as a possible D gene (5 bases). For the CDR3, the DNA is TGCGCCAGCAGCTCCCAGGGTAGAGGTCTGGAGACCCAGTACTTC. Protein product: CASSSQGRGLETQYF.